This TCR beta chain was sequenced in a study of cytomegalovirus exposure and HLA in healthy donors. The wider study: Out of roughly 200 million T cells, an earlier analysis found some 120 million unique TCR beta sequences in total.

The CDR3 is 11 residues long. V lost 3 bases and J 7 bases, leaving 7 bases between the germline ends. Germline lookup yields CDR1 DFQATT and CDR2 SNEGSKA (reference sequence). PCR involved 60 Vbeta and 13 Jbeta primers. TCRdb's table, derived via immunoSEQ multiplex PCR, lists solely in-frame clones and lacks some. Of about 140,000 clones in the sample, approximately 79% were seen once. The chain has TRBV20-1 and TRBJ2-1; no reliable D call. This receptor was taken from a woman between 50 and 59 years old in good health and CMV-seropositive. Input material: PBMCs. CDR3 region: CSARIRNEQFF. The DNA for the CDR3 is TGCAGTGCTAGGATTAGAAATGAGCAGTTCTTC.